Given below is one TCR beta chain in context. This sample is part of a study of technical replicates of blood from a few donors. Germline V gene lookup returns CDR1 SNHLY and CDR2 FYNNEI. Germline trimming cut 5 bases from V and 3 bases from J; bases unmatched to any gene: 3. The CDR3 has 16 residues. Sequencing used immunoSEQ multiplex PCR; TCRdb keeps in-frame clones, though not all of them. The table has 65,000 to 85,000 clones, 95% to 97% seen once; the top ten hold 0.3% to 0.35%. The clonotype was recovered from a human donor in good health. The chain combines TRBV2 with TRBJ2-1, with 14 bases that match TRBD2. Sample: T cells isolated from PBMCs. DNA for the CDR3: TGTGCCAGCAGTTCGGGACTAGCGGGAGTCTACAATGAGCAGTTCTTC. It codes for CASSSGLAGVYNEQFF.